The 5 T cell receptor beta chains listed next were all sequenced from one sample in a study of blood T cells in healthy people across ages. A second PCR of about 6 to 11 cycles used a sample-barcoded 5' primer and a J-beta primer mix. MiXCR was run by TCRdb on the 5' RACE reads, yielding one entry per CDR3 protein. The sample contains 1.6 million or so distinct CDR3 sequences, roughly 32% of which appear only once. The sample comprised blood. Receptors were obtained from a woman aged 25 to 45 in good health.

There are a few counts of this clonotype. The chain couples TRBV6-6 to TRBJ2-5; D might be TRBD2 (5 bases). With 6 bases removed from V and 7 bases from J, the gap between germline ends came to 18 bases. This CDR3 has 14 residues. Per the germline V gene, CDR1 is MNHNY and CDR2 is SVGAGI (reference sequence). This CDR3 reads CASSRGKAPGTQYF. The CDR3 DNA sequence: TGTGCCAGCAGCAGAGGGAAGGCCCCGGGGACCCAGTACTTC.

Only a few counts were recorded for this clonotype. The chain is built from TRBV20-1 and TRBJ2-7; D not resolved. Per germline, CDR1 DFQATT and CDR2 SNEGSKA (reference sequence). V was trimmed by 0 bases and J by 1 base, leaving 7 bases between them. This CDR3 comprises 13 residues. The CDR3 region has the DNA TGCAGTGCTAGAGATGACGCTTCCTACGAGCAGTACTTC. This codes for CSARDDASYEQYF.

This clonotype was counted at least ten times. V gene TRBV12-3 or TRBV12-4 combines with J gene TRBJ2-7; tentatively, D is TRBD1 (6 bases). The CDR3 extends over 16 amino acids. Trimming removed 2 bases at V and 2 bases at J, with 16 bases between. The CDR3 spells CASSLSPGDGTYEQYF. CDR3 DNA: TGTGCCAGCAGTTTATCCCCAGGGGACGGCACCTACGAGCAGTACTTC.

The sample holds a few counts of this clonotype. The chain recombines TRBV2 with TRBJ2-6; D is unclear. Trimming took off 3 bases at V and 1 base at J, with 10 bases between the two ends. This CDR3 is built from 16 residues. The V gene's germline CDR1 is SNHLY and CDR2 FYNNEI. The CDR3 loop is CASSDGLRSGANVLTF. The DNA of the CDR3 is TGTGCCAGCAGTGACGGTTTGCGGTCTGGGGCCAACGTCCTGACTTTC.

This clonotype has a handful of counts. The CDR3 sequence is CASSTDRGGYNSPLHF. DNA for the CDR3: TGCGCCAGCAGCACGGACAGGGGAGGCTATAATTCACCCCTCCACTTT. The chain is built from TRBV4-1 and TRBJ1-6, with 9 bases fitting TRBD1. The V segment lost 5 bases and the J segment 3 bases; nucleotides outside the gene matches: 5. The CDR3 is made up of 16 amino acids. Germline V gives CDR1 MGHRA, CDR2 YSYEKL.